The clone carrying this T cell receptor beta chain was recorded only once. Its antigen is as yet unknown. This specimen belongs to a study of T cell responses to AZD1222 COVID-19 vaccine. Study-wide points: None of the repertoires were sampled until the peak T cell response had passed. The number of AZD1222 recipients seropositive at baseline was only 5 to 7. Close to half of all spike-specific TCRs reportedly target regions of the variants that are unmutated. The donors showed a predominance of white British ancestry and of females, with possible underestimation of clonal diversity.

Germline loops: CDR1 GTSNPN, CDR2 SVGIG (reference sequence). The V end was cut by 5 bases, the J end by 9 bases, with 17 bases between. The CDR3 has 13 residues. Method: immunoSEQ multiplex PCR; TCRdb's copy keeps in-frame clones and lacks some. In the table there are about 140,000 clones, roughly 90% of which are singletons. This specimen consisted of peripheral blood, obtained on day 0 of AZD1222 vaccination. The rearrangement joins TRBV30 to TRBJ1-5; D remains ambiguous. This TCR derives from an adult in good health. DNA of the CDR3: TGTGCCTGGTCCGAGGACGTTCTTCGGCCCCAGCATTTT. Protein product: CAWSEDVLRPQHF.